Reported below is one TCR beta chain. Looked up from germline, CDR1 is SQVTM and CDR2 is ANQGSEA. The ends lost 7 bases at V and 1 base at J; junction bases unmatched: 15. This CDR3 has 17 residues. Sequencing was performed with immunoSEQ multiplex PCR; in TCRdb, only in-frame clones are kept and a portion is missing. The profile shows about 150,000 clones, about 86% of them singletons. The sample belongs to a study of cytomegalovirus exposure and HLA in healthy donors. In the study overall: The platform used for the roughly 120 validation repertoires matched that of the roughly 630 first-cohort repertoires, a later analysis reported.

This receptor was identified in a human donor in good health. The specimen was PBMCs. The chain carries TRBV29-1 and TRBJ2-3, with TRBD2 identical over 9 bases. The CDR3 DNA is TGCAGCGGATTAGGGCTAGCGGGGCCCGGAGGCACAGATACGCAGTATTTT. This codes for CSGLGLAGPGGTDTQYF.